These T cell receptor delta chains were read from a single sample in a study of gamma-delta chains in newborns, infants, children. TCRdb applied CATT to the reads for clone calling. The data contain approximately 5,000 delta-chain clones, approximately 3.3% of them singletons. The sequencing input was blood. These receptors all stem from a child who was a newborn, infant or young child, either healthy, febrile or measles-vaccinated (not recorded which). The CDR3 runs from the conserved cysteine through the conserved F or W. A D gene is named only where the DNA matches it firmly. Some rows have no size entry. The others give once, few or many, or a class for an expanded clone.

v_gene: TRDV1; j_gene: TRDJ1; abundance: -; d_gene: -; CDR3aa: CALGDGPSWGYTDKLIF; CDR3nt: TGTGCTCTTGGGGACGGGCCTTCCTGGGGATACACCGATAAACTCATCTTT
v_gene: TRDV2; j_gene: TRDJ1; abundance: few; d_gene: -; CDR3aa: CACDKNPTDKLIF; CDR3nt: TGTGCCTGTGACAAAAATCCTACCGATAAACTCATCTTT
v_gene: TRDV2; j_gene: TRDJ1; abundance: few; d_gene: -; CDR3aa: CARDTVGHTDKLIF; CDR3nt: TGTGCCCGTGACACCGTGGGGCATACCGATAAACTCATCTTT
v_gene: TRDV2; j_gene: TRDJ2; abundance: -; d_gene: TRDD3; CDR3aa: CACDTELGMTAQLFF; CDR3nt: TGTGCCTGTGACACCGAACTGGGGATGACAGCACAACTCTTCTTT
v_gene: TRDV2; j_gene: TRDJ3; abundance: medium-sized; d_gene: TRDD3; CDR3aa: CACDTGGYDSWDTRQMFF; CDR3nt: TGTGCCTGTGACACTGGGGGATACGACTCCTGGGACACCCGACAGATGTTTTTC